This T cell receptor (beta chain) was profiled in a study of neurological immune-mediated disorders. The authors produced cDNA by 5'RACE using 10-nucleotide random UMIs. TCRdb independently ran MiXCR on the 5' RACE reads; one entry per CDR3 protein. Of roughly 38,000 distinct CDR3 sequences listed, 7% to 8% are singletons. PBMCs stored at -80 C, numbering 2 million, were the origin of the unsorted libraries. This clonotype was seen at least ten times. This CDR3 contains 13 residues. The V end lost 6 bases, the J end lost 1 base, and 10 bases lay between the germline ends. Germline CDR1 is SQVTM and CDR2 is ANQGSEA.

The sequenced sample was PBMCs. The V call is TRBV29-1, the J call TRBJ1-5; D might be TRBD1 (5 bases). The origin of this receptor is a woman between 40 and 50 years old in good health. The CDR3 nucleotides are TGCAGCGTCGCCCGGGACAGCAATCAGCCCCAGCATTTT. Translating gives CSVARDSNQPQHF. Variable domain in full (rest from reference TRBV29-1 and TRBJ1-5): SAVISQKPSRDICQRGTSLTIQCQVDSQVTMMFWYRQQPGQSLTLIATANQGSEATYESGFVIDKFPISRPNLTFSTLTVSNMSPEDSSIYLCSVARDSNQPQHFGDGTRLSIL.